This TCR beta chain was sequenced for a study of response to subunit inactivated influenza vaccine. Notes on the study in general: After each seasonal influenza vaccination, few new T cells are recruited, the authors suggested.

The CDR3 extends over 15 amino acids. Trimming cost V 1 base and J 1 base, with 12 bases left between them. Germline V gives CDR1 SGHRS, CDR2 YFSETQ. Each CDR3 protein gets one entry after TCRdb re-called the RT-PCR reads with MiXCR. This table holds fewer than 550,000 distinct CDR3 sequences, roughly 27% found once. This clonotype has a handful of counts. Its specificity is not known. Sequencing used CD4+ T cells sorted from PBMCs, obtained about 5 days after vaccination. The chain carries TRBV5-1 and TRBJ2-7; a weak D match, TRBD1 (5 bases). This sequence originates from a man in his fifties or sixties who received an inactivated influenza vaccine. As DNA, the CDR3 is TGCGCCAGCAGCTTGCAAACAGGCCGGTCCTACGAGCAGTACTTC. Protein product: CASSLQTGRSYEQYF.